This TCR beta chain was recovered during a study of glioma-infiltrating T cells. The iRepertoire nested amplicon-rescue multiplex PCR amplified TCR alpha and beta CDR3s from RNA. A single record per CDR3 protein comes from TCRdb applying MiXCR to the multiplex PCR reads. The table records under 200,000 distinct CDR3 sequences, about 31% of them present only once. In its sample, this clonotype was seen many times. CDR3 size: 14 residues. Germline CDR1 SGHTA, CDR2 FQGNSA. The ends lost 6 bases at V and 7 bases at J; junction bases unmatched: 9. The V and J genes are TRBV7-2 and TRBJ2-7; 10 bases line up with TRBD1. Input material: glioma tissue, nonneoplastic brain tissue, or PBMCs (not recorded which). This receptor was identified in a human donor with low-grade glioma or glioblastoma, undergoing nonglioma brain surgery, or in good health (not recorded which). The CDR3 is CASSPGTGVLEQYF. The DNA of the CDR3 is TGTGCCAGCAGTCCCGGGACAGGGGTTTTGGAGCAGTACTTC.